These 32 T cell receptor beta chains were sequenced from one sample in a study of blood T cells in healthy people across ages (dated by TCRdb to the mid-2010s). Libraries were prepared through 5' RACE. Instrument used: Illumina HiSeq 2500. A second PCR of about 7 to 12 cycles was performed with a sample-barcoded 5' primer and a J-beta primer mix. The public sequencing data were trimmed at Q25 with fastp and processed into clonotypes with MiXCR by TCRdb, which kept only in-frame beta chains. All rows with the same CDR3 protein become a single entry with the most common DNA and genes. The sample table shows 1.5 million to 2 million distinct CDR3 sequences, and roughly 49% are seen once. Clones ranked in the top ten supply 2.1% of the sample. Input material: blood. The source of these receptors is a woman aged 40 to 50 in good health.

V usage is TRBV9 and J usage is TRBJ2-3; D is perhaps TRBD1 or TRBD2 (6 bases each). V was shortened by 2 bases and J by 3 bases, with 16 bases between the two germline ends. Germline V gene lookup returns CDR1 SGDLS and CDR2 YYNGEE. This CDR3 region has 16 residues. CDR3 in amino acids: CASSVNTGRKTDTQYF. The CDR3 DNA is TGTGCCAGCAGCGTCAACACAGGGAGGAAAACAGATACGCAGTATTTT.

V gene TRBV5-6 combines with J gene TRBJ1-5; D possibly corresponds to TRBD1 (5 bases). The V gene's germline CDR1 is SGHDT and CDR2 YYEEEE. Trimming left V 1 base short and J 0 bases short, with 11 bases between. There are 16 residues in the CDR3. CDR3 in amino acids: CASSLWGENSNQPQHF. The DNA of the CDR3 is TGTGCCAGCAGCTTGTGGGGGGAAAATAGCAATCAGCCCCAGCATTTT.

The J gene is TRBJ2-1, the V gene TRBV7-9; TRBD1 aligns across 8 bases. The V gene end was trimmed by 5 bases and the J gene end by 2 bases; junction bases not matched to a gene: 5. The length of the CDR3 is 15 residues. Germline-derived CDR1 and CDR2 are SEHNR and FQNEAQ (reference sequence). The DNA for the CDR3 is TGTGCCAGCAGCCACCTCAGGGGGCCCTACAATGAGCAGTTCTTC. Its translation is CASSHLRGPYNEQFF.

This clonotype appeared a few times. The V call is TRBV4-3, the J call TRBJ2-4; possibly TRBD1 or TRBD2 for D (6 bases each). The DNA matches TRBJ2-7 better at its end, which makes the J call doubtful. The germline gives CDR1 LGHNA, CDR2 YSLEER. The CDR3 loop spans 13 amino acids. The CDR3 bases are TGCGCCAGCAGCCCAGGAAAGGGGGGCGAGCAGTACTTC. It specifies CASSPGKGGEQYF.

The chain links TRBV5-5 to TRBJ2-1; 9 bases line up with TRBD1. The CDR3 runs to 16 residues. The V segment lost 2 bases and the J segment 8 bases; nucleotides outside the gene matches: 11. Germline V gives CDR1 SGHKS, CDR2 YYEKEE (reference sequence). CDR3 sequence: CASSLGAGTGKYEQFF. DNA for the CDR3: TGTGCCAGCAGCTTAGGGGCCGGGACAGGGAAATATGAGCAGTTCTTC.

This sequence joins TRBV20-1 and TRBJ2-6; perhaps D is TRBD1 or TRBD2 (5 bases each). Germline V gene sequence: CDR1 DFQATT, CDR2 SNEGSKA (reference sequence). CDR3 size: 14 residues. V lost 4 bases and J 13 bases, leaving 20 bases between the germline ends. CDR3 nucleotide sequence: TGCAGTGCTACATTCTCCGGGACCTACGGTGTCCTGACTTTC. This gives the protein CSATFSGTYGVLTF.

The V call is TRBV13, the J call TRBJ2-4; a possible D gene is TRBD1 (6 bases). The closer fit of TRBJ2-7 to the DNA end suggests the J call may be wrong. Per germline, CDR1 PRHDT and CDR2 FYEKMQ (reference sequence). The CDR3 spans 14 residues. The CDR3 loop is CASRPRTSGDEQYF. CDR3 bases: TGTGCCAGCAGACCCCGAACGTCAGGGGACGAGCAGTACTTC.

This clonotype was seen repeatedly, ten times or more. CDR3 bases: TGCGCCAGCAGTGAGTCGACAGGGGGAGGAACTGGGGCCAACGTCCTGACTTTC. Protein: CASSESTGGGTGANVLTF. This chain uses TRBV10-2 with TRBJ2-6; TRBD1 aligns across 9 bases. Germline-derived CDR1 and CDR2 are WSHSY and SAAADI. The CDR3 runs to 18 residues. Unmatched junction bases numbered 5, after V lost 0 bases and J lost 2 bases.

The table lists this clonotype with a few counts. This chain joins TRBV24-1 and TRBJ2-3; D is possibly TRBD1 (5 bases). CDR1 and CDR2 (germline): KGHDR, SFDVKD. CDR3 length: 16 residues. Between the trimmed V and J ends, which lost 6 bases and 0 bases, there was a span of 15 bases. CDR3 amino acids: CATSLTGQSSTDTQYF. The CDR3 nucleotides read TGTGCCACCAGTTTGACCGGACAAAGTAGCACAGATACGCAGTATTTT.

The chain couples TRBV20-1 to TRBJ1-5; 10 bases line up with TRBD1. Trimming at V came to 7 bases and at J to 4 bases, leaving 7 bases not matched to a gene. This CDR3 has 14 amino acids. Germline V lookup: CDR1 DFQATT, CDR2 SNEGSKA (reference sequence). The CDR3 loop is CSGSGQGQNQPQHF. Here the CDR3 DNA reads TGCAGTGGCTCGGGACAGGGGCAAAATCAGCCCCAGCATTTT.

The chain links TRBV20-1 to TRBJ2-7; the D is unclear. The J call is doubtful: the DNA matches TRBJ2-5 better. The CDR3 extends over 14 amino acids. Germline CDR1 DFQATT, CDR2 SNEGSKA (reference sequence). The CDR3 DNA reads as TGCAGTGCTCCGGAGATCGGGCAATCGGAGACCCAGTACTTC. Encoded protein: CSAPEIGQSETQYF.

The sample holds many counts of this clonotype. The chain links TRBV5-1 to TRBJ2-5; D is uncertain. Per the germline V gene, CDR1 is SGHRS and CDR2 is YFSETQ. Trimming took 0 bases from V and 5 from J, leaving 11 bases between them. This CDR3 has 14 residues. This CDR3 reads CASSLDGGGETQYF. The CDR3 DNA is TGCGCCAGCAGCTTGGATGGTGGCGGTGAGACCCAGTACTTC.

The V call is TRBV9, the J call TRBJ2-6, with D maybe TRBD1 (6 bases). Germline CDR1 is SGDLS and CDR2 is YYNGEE. This CDR3 is 17 amino acids long. V was shortened by 2 bases and J by 0 bases, with 12 bases between the two germline ends. The CDR3 loop is CASSVGHLLSGANVLTF. In DNA, the CDR3 is TGTGCCAGCAGCGTGGGACATCTCCTCTCTGGGGCCAACGTCCTGACTTTC.

This clonotype has more than one count but fewer than ten. This chain uses TRBV13 with TRBJ2-7; 11 bases are a match to TRBD1. J was trimmed by 2 bases and V by 0 bases; bases with no gene match: 12. The CDR3 consists of 19 residues. Germline assignment: CDR1 PRHDT and CDR2 FYEKMQ (reference sequence). The CDR3 loop reads CASSLGHRDRGSSPYEQYF. The CDR3 coding sequence is TGTGCCAGCAGCTTAGGGCATAGGGACAGGGGGTCCTCCCCCTACGAGCAGTACTTC.

The chain employs TRBV5-6 and TRBJ2-7, with TRBD2 as a possible D gene (6 bases). Germline CDR1 and CDR2: SGHDT and YYEEEE. Trimming removed 0 bases at V and 6 bases at J, with 13 bases between. The CDR3 is 14 residues long. As DNA, the CDR3 is TGTGCCAGCAGCTTGGGTGGAGGGTTGCCCGAGCAGTACTTC. Translated, it gives CASSLGGGLPEQYF.

This clonotype was observed a few times. V is TRBV7-2 and J is TRBJ2-1; D remains ambiguous. CDR3 length: 12 amino acids. V was shortened by 7 bases and J by 6 bases, with 10 bases between the two germline ends. Looked up from germline, CDR1 is SGHTA and CDR2 is FQGNSA. The CDR3 loop reads CASTPYGNEQFF. For the CDR3, the DNA is TGTGCCAGCACCCCCTACGGCAATGAGCAGTTCTTC.

The chain joins TRBV6-2 or TRBV6-3 to TRBJ2-1; D is possibly TRBD2 (6 bases). The germline V gene encodes CDR1 MNHEY and CDR2 SVGEGT. This CDR3 has 15 residues. The V end lost 6 bases, the J end lost 4 bases, and 16 bases lay between the germline ends. The CDR3 DNA reads TGTGCCAGCAGGGGGACTCTAGGGCCTTACAATGAGCAGTTCTTC. Translating it yields CASRGTLGPYNEQFF.

Of note for this clonotype: A read error may account for a junction end that differs from germline. The chain has TRBV24-1 and TRBJ2-1; D is perhaps TRBD1 (6 bases). Germline loops: CDR1 KGHDR, CDR2 SFDVKD. The CDR3 consists of 15 residues. The CDR3 reads CATSDPQGSYNGQFF. In nucleotides, the CDR3 is TGTGCCACCAGTGACCCCCAGGGGTCCTACAATGGGCAGTTCTTC.

This clonotype was observed a few times. CDR3 region: CSARALGQHNEQFF. CDR3 coding DNA: TGCAGTGCTAGGGCCCTGGGCCAGCACAATGAGCAGTTCTTC. This chain connects TRBV20-1 to TRBJ2-1, with D hard to call. The CDR3 spans 14 residues. CDR1 is DFQATT and CDR2 is SNEGSKA in the germline V gene (reference sequence). V was clipped by 3 bases and J by 5 bases, with 14 bases between them.

This chain joins TRBV20-1 and TRBJ1-4; D not certain. The V end was cut by 6 bases, the J end by 7 bases, with 12 bases between. This CDR3 spans 12 amino acids. The germline gives CDR1 DFQATT, CDR2 SNEGSKA (reference sequence). Written as DNA, the CDR3 is TGCAGTGCCGGAGGGAGTCCTGAAAAACTGTTTTTT. This encodes CSAGGSPEKLFF.

This clonotype showed up just a few times. V usage is TRBV6-2 or TRBV6-3 and J usage is TRBJ2-7, with 8 bases identical to TRBD1. This CDR3 contains 14 residues. Germline-derived CDR1 and CDR2 are MNHEY and SVGEGT. V shed 2 bases, J shed 3 bases, and the junction held 3 bases outside the gene matches. CDR3: CASSYGTGRYEQYF. As DNA, the CDR3 is TGTGCCAGCAGTTACGGGACAGGCCGCTACGAGCAGTACTTC.

The chain couples TRBV18 to TRBJ2-5; 8 nucleotides agree with TRBD1. Germline CDR1 is KGHSH and CDR2 is LQKENI. V was clipped by 0 bases and J by 4 bases; unmatched bases: 1. The CDR3 has 14 amino acids. The CDR3 DNA follows: TGTGCCAGCTCACCACCGACAGGGGTAGAGACCCAGTACTTC. Residues: CASSPPTGVETQYF.

This clonotype has at least ten counts. Mismatch with germline at one junction end may stem from a read error. The J gene is TRBJ2-7, the V gene TRBV10-1, with D perhaps assigned TRBD1 or TRBD2 (5 bases each). The CDR3 extends over 11 amino acids. Germline V gene data show CDR1 as WNHNN and CDR2 as SYGVQD (reference sequence). The DNA for the CDR3 is TGTGCCAGCAGTGAGGGGTCCGAGCAGTACTTC. It yields the protein CASSEGSEQYF.

Worth noting for this clonotype: The junction shows a germline mismatch at one end, possibly a read error. The chain is built from TRBV25-1 and TRBJ2-7, with TRBD1 matching 10 bases. The CDR3 is 14 residues long. From germline, CDR1 is MGHDK and CDR2 SYGVNS. The CDR3 reads CASSGDRGSSEQYF. The CDR3 nucleotides read TGTGCCAGCAGTGGGGACAGGGGATCCTCCGAGCAGTACTTC.

The chain links TRBV2 to TRBJ2-5; 9 bases align to TRBD1. This CDR3 contains 15 residues. The J segment lost 6 bases and the V segment lost 5 bases, leaving 10 bases of the junction unmatched. Germline CDR1 reads SNHLY; CDR2 reads FYNNEI. Here the CDR3 DNA reads TGTGCCAGCAGTCCTGGACGGGGACAGGGAAAGACCCAGTACTTC. Protein product: CASSPGRGQGKTQYF.

The chain uses TRBV3-1 and TRBJ2-1; no clear D gene. CDR3 size: 18 residues. Trimming cost V 3 bases and J 0 bases, with 18 bases left between them. Germline-derived CDR1 and CDR2 are LGHDT and YNNKEL (reference sequence). The DNA for the CDR3 is TGTGCCAGCAGCCATCGCCTCTTGCGGCTTACCTCCTACAATGAGCAGTTCTTC. This codes for CASSHRLLRLTSYNEQFF.

This clonotype was seen just once. This chain connects TRBV7-9 to TRBJ2-3; 9 bases are shared with TRBD2. CDR3 size: 18 residues. The J segment lost 5 bases and the V segment lost 1 base, leaving 13 bases of the junction unmatched. Germline V CDR1 and CDR2: SEHNR, FQNEAQ (reference sequence). The CDR3 spells CASSLDARGGGARDTQYF. The CDR3 DNA reads TGTGCCAGCAGCTTAGATGCGAGAGGCGGGGGGGCCAGAGATACGCAGTATTTT.

The gene calls are TRBV7-9 and TRBJ2-7; 7 nucleotides line up with TRBD1. Trimming took 5 bases from V and 0 from J; bases not matched to a gene: 10. Germline V gene sequence: CDR1 SEHNR, CDR2 FQNEAQ (reference sequence). The CDR3 loop spans 16 amino acids. CDR3 in DNA: TGTGCCAGCAGCCCTCGGACAGGACAGAGCTCCTACGAGCAGTACTTC. It is translated as CASSPRTGQSSYEQYF.

The CDR3 protein is CASTLHAALSNYGYTF. CDR3 bases: TGTGCCAGCACCCTTCACGCAGCGCTTTCCAACTATGGCTACACCTTC. The chain combines TRBV6-5 with TRBJ1-2; D call uncertain. V lost 7 bases, J lost 2 bases, and 20 bases lay in between. From germline, CDR1 is MNHEY and CDR2 SVGAGI. The CDR3 length is 16 residues.

The rearrangement uses TRBV20-1 and TRBJ1-4; D is unresolved. The CDR3 covers 15 residues. V lost 3 bases and J lost 0, with 11 bases in between. Germline V gene lookup returns CDR1 DFQATT and CDR2 SNEGSKA (reference sequence). The CDR3 bases are TGCAGTGCTAGCTACACACCCGCAACTAATGAAAAACTGTTTTTT. This encodes CSASYTPATNEKLFF.

The chain has TRBV2 and TRBJ1-2; D possibly corresponds to TRBD1 (5 bases). This CDR3 contains 12 residues. Trimming shortened V by 10 bases and J by 4 bases, and 13 bases separated the two germline ends. Germline CDR1 SNHLY, CDR2 FYNNEI. The CDR3 nucleotides read TGTGCCACCCGGGACGGCATCTATGGCTACACCTTC. This codes for CATRDGIYGYTF.

The rearrangement links TRBV19 to TRBJ2-5, with TRBD2 identical over 9 bases. Trimming cost V 4 bases and J 1 base; bases outside gene matches: 10. The germline gives CDR1 LNHDA, CDR2 SQIVND (reference sequence). The CDR3 covers 17 residues. The CDR3 reads CASSTHSGGRTQETQYF. In nucleotides, the CDR3 is TGTGCCAGTAGTACCCATAGCGGGGGCCGGACCCAAGAGACCCAGTACTTC.